The 28 T cell receptor beta chains listed next were all sequenced from one sample in a study of human T cells and chemical hapten exposure (TCRdb year 2021). According to the study, the label for this sample's time point signals: pre-sensitization, week 0. According to the study, the label for this sample's treatment or condition signals: therapeutic diphenylcyclopropenone sensitization with weekly scalp DPC. Receptors were amplified or captured by RACE. TCRdb lists the instrument as NextSeq 500. Clones were called with MiXCR by TCRdb after fastp trimmed the public reads at Q25, and only in-frame beta chains were retained. Duplicate CDR3 protein sequences are folded into a single record with the most common DNA and genes. Present in this sample are more than 250,000 distinct CDR3 sequences, almost 8% of which were seen just once. The ten largest account for 1.2% of the sample. The starting material was whole blood, obtained in connection with sensitization to the hapten diphenylcyclopropenone (DPC). These receptor sequences come from a man aged 18-30 years with alopecia areata. Some clones in this sample may be carry-over from other donors' samples.

This clonotype appeared a few times. The chain joins TRBV10-3 to TRBJ1-1; D is undetermined. The length of the CDR3 is 16 residues. Germline V lookup: CDR1 ENHRY, CDR2 SYGVKD. The ends were cut back, 6 bases at V and 0 bases at J, with 17 bases in the middle. The CDR3 sequence: CAIRDYKLGLNTEAFF. DNA for the CDR3: TGTGCCATCAGAGATTATAAGTTAGGGCTGAACACTGAAGCTTTCTTT.

This clonotype has just a few counts. The J gene is TRBJ2-7, the V gene TRBV5-1, with unresolved D. This CDR3 has 15 residues. Trimming took off 0 bases at V and 0 bases at J, with 10 bases between the two ends. Looked up from germline, CDR1 is SGHRS and CDR2 is YFSETQ. CDR3 nucleotide sequence: TGCGCCAGCAGCTTGGCCCCAGCGAACTCCTACGAGCAGTACTTC. Translated, it gives CASSLAPANSYEQYF.

This clonotype was counted only a few times. CDR3 in DNA: TGTGCCAGCAGCTCCTCCCGGACTAGCGCGGAGACCCAGTACTTC. This codes for CASSSSRTSAETQYF. The V gene is TRBV7-2, the J gene TRBJ2-5; the match to TRBD2 covers 9 bases. This CDR3 is built from 15 residues. The ends lost 4 bases at V and 5 bases at J; junction bases unmatched: 8. Germline CDR1 reads SGHTA; CDR2 reads FQGNSA.

This clonotype was detected a few times. The chain joins TRBV12-3 or TRBV12-4 to TRBJ2-1; D uncertain. The V end lost 1 base, the J end lost 7 bases, and 11 bases lay between the germline ends. The CDR3 runs 14 residues. CDR3 in DNA: TGTGCCAGCAGTTTAGGCTGGCTGTGGAATGAGCAGTTCTTC. Amino acids: CASSLGWLWNEQFF.

This clonotype was seen ten or more times. V is TRBV20-1 and J is TRBJ1-5; 12 bases are a match to TRBD1. The CDR3 runs 20 residues. V trimming: 0 bases; J trimming: 4 bases; junction bases outside the gene matches: 16. Germline lookup yields CDR1 DFQATT and CDR2 SNEGSKA (reference sequence). The CDR3, as DNA: TGCAGTGCTAGAGAGGGACAGGGGGCGAGTTTTCGTTCTCCAAATCAGCCCCAGCATTTT. Its translation is CSAREGQGASFRSPNQPQHF.

A few counts support this clonotype. The chain is built from TRBV6-6 and TRBJ2-2; D unclear. Germline CDR1 is MNHNY and CDR2 is SVGAGI (reference sequence). The CDR3 contains 20 residues. The V and J ends lost 0 bases and 4 bases respectively, with 24 bases between them. The CDR3 DNA reads TGTGCCAGCAGTTACTCGGAATACGACCCCTTGGGTAGAGCCACCGGGGAGCTGTTTTTT. It specifies CASSYSEYDPLGRATGELFF.

This clonotype turned up a few times. V gene TRBV5-5 combines with J gene TRBJ2-7, with TRBD2 as a possible D gene (5 bases). Germline values: CDR1 SGHKS, CDR2 YYEKEE (reference sequence). The CDR3 runs 14 residues. Trimming removed 3 bases at V and 9 bases at J, with 19 bases between. In nucleotides, the CDR3 is TGTGCCAGCAGCTCAGGAGGACCGGTGTCCGGGCAGTACTTC. Amino acids: CASSSGGPVSGQYF.

This clonotype has a handful of counts. V gene TRBV6-5 combines with J gene TRBJ2-3; 8 bases are shared with TRBD2. The CDR3 runs 15 residues. Germline V lookup: CDR1 MNHEY, CDR2 SVGAGI. V gave up 2 bases and J gave up 3 bases; unmatched junction bases: 4. The CDR3 here is CASSYGRGVTDTQYF. Written as DNA, the CDR3 is TGTGCCAGCAGTTACGGGCGGGGGGTAACAGATACGCAGTATTTT.

This clonotype was observed a few times. The genes are TRBV25-1 and TRBJ2-7; possibly TRBD1 for D (5 bases). The length of the CDR3 is 14 residues. Germline V gene sequence: CDR1 MGHDK, CDR2 SYGVNS. CDR3 sequence: CVSCWGAETYEQYV. The CDR3 DNA reads TGTGTTAGTTGTTGGGGCGCGGAAACCTACGAGCAGTACGTC.

The genes are TRBV27 and TRBJ2-4; unclear D gene. Germline assignment: CDR1 MNHEY and CDR2 SMNVEV (reference sequence). The CDR3 extends over 15 amino acids. Trimming removed 2 bases from V and 6 bases from J, with 14 bases in between. The CDR3 sequence: CASSLGSPLGNIQYF. Here the CDR3 DNA reads TGTGCCAGCAGTTTAGGGTCACCTCTTGGAAACATTCAGTACTTC.

V usage is TRBV7-2 and J usage is TRBJ2-4; TRBD2 is a possible D gene (6 bases). Trimming took 2 bases from V and 9 from J, leaving 11 bases between them. Germline V gene lookup returns CDR1 SGHTA and CDR2 FQGNSA. The CDR3 covers 13 residues. The DNA for the CDR3 is TGTGCCAGCAGCTTATTCGACGGGAGCATTCAGTACTTC. Amino acid sequence: CASSLFDGSIQYF. Together with reference TRBV7-2 and TRBJ2-4, the CDR3 gives the full variable domain: GAGVSQSPSNKVTEKGKDVELRCDPISGHTALYWYRQSLGQGLEFLIYFQGNSAPDKSGLPSDRFSAERTGGSVSTLTIQRTQQEDSAVYLCASSLFDGSIQYFGAGTRLSVL.

The chain is built from TRBV10-3 and TRBJ2-2, with 8 bases fitting TRBD2. The CDR3 has 15 amino acids. Looked up from germline, CDR1 is ENHRY and CDR2 is SYGVKD. The ends lost 7 bases at V and 5 bases at J; junction bases unmatched: 9. CDR3 protein: CAIMESGGKTGELFF. The DNA for the CDR3 is TGTGCCATCATGGAGAGCGGGGGAAAAACCGGGGAGCTGTTTTTT.

This clonotype has just a few counts. V is TRBV29-1 and J is TRBJ2-3; 7 nucleotides match TRBD1. V dropped 3 bases and J dropped 5; count of bases not matched to a gene: 2. The CDR3 contains 12 residues. Germline CDR1 SQVTM, CDR2 ANQGSEA. In nucleotides, the CDR3 is TGCAGCGTTGAGAACAGGGGAGATACGCAGTATTTT. Translation gives CSVENRGDTQYF.

This clonotype was picked up a small number of times. The chain carries TRBV6-5 and TRBJ2-7; no clear D gene. The germline gives CDR1 MNHEY, CDR2 SVGAGI. The CDR3 runs 12 residues. The V and J ends lost 5 bases and 5 bases respectively, with 10 bases between them. In nucleotides, the CDR3 is TGTGCCAGCAGTATACCGGGTAACGAGCAGTACTTC. As protein: CASSIPGNEQYF.

This clonotype was detected only a few times. The rearrangement links TRBV28 to TRBJ1-1; D is possibly TRBD1 (5 bases). V shed 6 bases and J shed 10 bases, with 12 bases lying between them. CDR1 MDHEN and CDR2 SYDVKM come from the germline V gene. This CDR3 spans 11 amino acids. In DNA, the CDR3 is TGTGCCAGCAGACTCACAGGCACAGCTTTCTTT. Protein sequence: CASRLTGTAFF.

This clonotype was detected many times. The gene calls are TRBV7-8 and TRBJ1-4, with 8 bases matching TRBD1. CDR1 SGHVS and CDR2 FQNEAQ come from the germline V gene. Unmatched junction bases numbered 2, after V lost 3 bases and J lost 5 bases. The CDR3 covers 14 residues. This CDR3 is CASSLTGDNEKLFF. For the CDR3, the DNA is TGTGCCAGCAGCTTGACAGGGGACAATGAAAAACTGTTTTTT.

The chain couples TRBV12-3 or TRBV12-4 to TRBJ1-2; D is unclear. The CDR3 has 17 amino acids. With 6 bases removed from V and 4 bases from J, the gap between germline ends came to 24 bases. The CDR3 bases are TGTGCCAGCAGCCTGTGGCTGGGTACCCCCGCGGGCTATGGCTACACCTTC. Amino acids: CASSLWLGTPAGYGYTF.

V gene TRBV7-9 combines with J gene TRBJ1-4; 7 positions match TRBD1. Germline CDR1 and CDR2: SEHNR and FQNEAQ (reference sequence). J gave up 3 bases and V 4 bases, and 14 bases lay outside the gene matches. This CDR3 has 18 amino acids. CDR3 protein: CASSYRGGAESANEKLFF. CDR3 sequence (DNA): TGTGCCAGCAGCTACCGAGGGGGCGCAGAGTCGGCTAATGAAAAACTGTTTTTT.

In this sample, this clonotype turned up a few times. The V call is TRBV25-1, the J call TRBJ1-6; weak D call: TRBD1 (5 bases). This CDR3 is 15 amino acids long. CDR1 MGHDK and CDR2 SYGVNS come from the germline V gene. Trimming removed 3 bases at V and 8 bases at J, with 14 bases between. The CDR3: CASSDPGRADSPLHF. The CDR3 DNA sequence: TGTGCCAGCAGTGATCCGGGACGGGCTGATTCACCCCTCCACTTT.

The V gene is TRBV20-1, the J gene TRBJ2-7, with a weak D call TRBD1 (6 bases). V was clipped by 5 bases and J by 2 bases, with 16 bases between them. The germline gives CDR1 DFQATT, CDR2 SNEGSKA (reference sequence). CDR3 length: 14 residues. CDR3 in DNA: TGCAGTGCTTCCGGGACACTTATGACCTACGAGCAGTACTTC. Translated: CSASGTLMTYEQYF.

The sample holds a few counts of this clonotype. The chain is built from TRBV5-1 and TRBJ1-2; D remains unclear. CDR1 and CDR2 from the germline V gene are SGHRS and YFSETQ. The V end was cut by 0 bases, the J end by 7 bases, with 13 bases between. The CDR3 length is 14 residues. CDR3 loop: CASSLESEARGYTF. The CDR3 DNA sequence: TGCGCCAGCAGCTTGGAGTCTGAAGCTCGTGGCTACACCTTC.

CDR3 amino acids: CASARESGNTIYF. Written as DNA, the CDR3 is TGTGCCAGCGCCCGGGAGTCTGGAAACACCATATATTTT. The V gene is TRBV7-9, the J gene TRBJ1-3; no definite D call. The CDR3 extends over 13 amino acids. The germline CDR1 and CDR2 sequences are SEHNR and FQNEAQ (reference sequence). Trimming cost V 8 bases and J 1 base, with 9 bases left between them.

There are a few counts of this clonotype. The chain uses TRBV28 and TRBJ2-3, with 10 bases aligning to TRBD2. CDR1 MDHEN and CDR2 SYDVKM come from the germline V gene. Unmatched junction bases numbered 11, after V lost 5 bases and J lost 0 bases. The CDR3 spans 18 residues. CDR3 in amino acids: CASSGTDSGGVSTDTQYF. For the CDR3, the DNA is TGTGCCAGCAGTGGGACAGACAGCGGGGGGGTTAGCACAGATACGCAGTATTTT.

This clonotype came up many times. The CDR3 DNA reads TGTGCCAGCAGTTACTCCGACAAAAATCAGCCCCAGCATTTT. Its translation is CASSYSDKNQPQHF. J is TRBJ1-5 and V is TRBV6-5; the D is unclear. Germline assignment: CDR1 MNHEY and CDR2 SVGAGI. V lost 0 bases, J lost 4 bases, and 7 bases lay in between. There are 14 residues in the CDR3.

Written as DNA, the CDR3 is TGCAGCGTTGAAGGACAGCAAGACGGCTACACCTTC. This gives the protein CSVEGQQDGYTF. The chain recombines TRBV29-1 with TRBJ1-2, with D tentatively TRBD1 (5 bases). Germline CDR1 is SQVTM and CDR2 is ANQGSEA. The length of the CDR3 is 12 residues. Trimming removed 1 base at V and 8 bases at J, with 11 bases between.

In this sample, this clonotype turned up a few times. The rearrangement joins TRBV6-2 or TRBV6-3 to TRBJ2-3; D is ambiguous. This CDR3 is built from 16 residues. V lost 6 bases, J lost 3 bases, and 19 bases lay in between. CDR1 is MNHEY, CDR2 SVGEGT, per germline. As DNA, the CDR3 is TGTGCCAGCAGCCGTACTCCCAAGCCAATTACAGATACGCAGTATTTT. This sequence encodes CASSRTPKPITDTQYF.

This clonotype came up a few times. The chain links TRBV20-1 to TRBJ1-5, with D hard to call. The germline gives CDR1 DFQATT, CDR2 SNEGSKA (reference sequence). Trimming stripped 6 bases from V and 7 bases from J, with 19 bases between. CDR3 size: 14 residues. The CDR3 here is CSARPPSDKQPQHF. The CDR3 DNA reads TGCAGTGCCCGTCCCCCCTCCGATAAACAGCCCCAGCATTTT.

This clonotype was seen more than once but under ten times. The chain combines TRBV28 with TRBJ1-1; 8 nucleotides align to TRBD1. From germline, CDR1 is MDHEN and CDR2 SYDVKM. The V gene end was trimmed by 7 bases and the J gene end by 1 base; junction bases not matched to a gene: 2. The CDR3 has 13 residues. CDR3 protein: CASKTGANTEAFF. CDR3 nucleotide sequence: TGTGCCAGCAAGACAGGGGCGAACACTGAAGCTTTCTTT. The whole variable domain, remainder taken from reference TRBV28 and TRBJ1-1, is DVKVTQSSRYLVKRTGEKVFLECVQDMDHENMFWYRQDPGLGLRLIYFSYDVKMKEKGDIPEGYSVSREKKERFSLILESASTNQTSMYLCASKTGANTEAFFGQGTRLTVV.